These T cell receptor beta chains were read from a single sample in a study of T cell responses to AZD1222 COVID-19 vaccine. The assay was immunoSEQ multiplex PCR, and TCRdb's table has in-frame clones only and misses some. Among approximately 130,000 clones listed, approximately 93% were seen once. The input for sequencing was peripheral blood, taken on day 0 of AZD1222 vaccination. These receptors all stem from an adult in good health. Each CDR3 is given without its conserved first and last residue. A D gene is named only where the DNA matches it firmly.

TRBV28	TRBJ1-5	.	ASSFGPRGSYSNQPQH
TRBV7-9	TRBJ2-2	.	ASSPTAYTGELF
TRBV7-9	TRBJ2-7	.	ASSFGTGAPYEQY
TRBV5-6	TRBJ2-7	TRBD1	ASSSGTGTIKY
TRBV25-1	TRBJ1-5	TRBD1	ASSEQGASQPQH
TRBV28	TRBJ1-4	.	ASSFGVGRDFYEKLF
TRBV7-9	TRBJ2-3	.	ASSFTLPTDTQY
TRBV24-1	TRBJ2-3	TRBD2	ATSGYSGRNPDTQY
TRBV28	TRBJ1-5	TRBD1	ASSSETGGRGGNQPQH
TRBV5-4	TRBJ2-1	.	ASSLVGSLGNEQF
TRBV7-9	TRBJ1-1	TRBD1	ASSSGQGLTTEAF
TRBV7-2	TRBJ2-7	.	ASSLGPVPYEQY
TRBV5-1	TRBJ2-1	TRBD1	ASSLGQGSHNEQF
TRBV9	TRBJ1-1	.	ASSPTEAF
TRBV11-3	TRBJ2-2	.	ASSLVWGSGELF
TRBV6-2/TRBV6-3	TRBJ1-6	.	ASSYDRVSYNSPLH
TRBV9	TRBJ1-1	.	ASSSRGISDTEAF
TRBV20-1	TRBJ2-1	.	SAVGYNEQF
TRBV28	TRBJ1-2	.	ASRLGAGDGYT
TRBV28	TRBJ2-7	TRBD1	ASSYVRTGTYEQY
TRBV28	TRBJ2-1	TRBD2	ASSQSGAGANEQF
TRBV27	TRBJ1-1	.	ASSPGVMNTEAF
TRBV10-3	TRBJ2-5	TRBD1	AIGPGQGGETQY
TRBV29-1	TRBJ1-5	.	SVGSNQPQH
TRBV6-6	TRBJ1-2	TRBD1	ASGDRAAFNYGYT
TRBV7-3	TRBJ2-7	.	ASSNDRFGEQY
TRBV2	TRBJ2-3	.	ASSESLAADTQY
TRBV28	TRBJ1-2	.	ASRKPRNYGYT
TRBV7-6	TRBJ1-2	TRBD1	ASSSHQTGNGGYT
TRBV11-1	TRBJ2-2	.	ASSFISGNTGELF
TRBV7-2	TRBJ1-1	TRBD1	ASSPRTGTINTEAF
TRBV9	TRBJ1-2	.	ASSVDYRANYGYT
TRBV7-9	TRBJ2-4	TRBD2	ASSYGLVGNIQY
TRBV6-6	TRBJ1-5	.	ASSYSRFDQPQH
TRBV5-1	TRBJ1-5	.	ASSLAGASNQPQH
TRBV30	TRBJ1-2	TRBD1	AWSVPSRGERGYT
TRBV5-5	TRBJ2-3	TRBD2	ASSPTSGTDTQY
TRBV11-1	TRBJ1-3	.	ASSFRYSGNTIY
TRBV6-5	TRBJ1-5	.	ATRPHSNQPQH
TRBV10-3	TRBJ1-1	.	AISADSLRAF
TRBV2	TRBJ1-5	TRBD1	ASRGAGQPYQPQH
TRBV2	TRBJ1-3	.	ASSEAGNTIY
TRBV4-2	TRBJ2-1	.	ASSQGTGLNEQF
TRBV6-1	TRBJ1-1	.	ASSEGGVTEAF
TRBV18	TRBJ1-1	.	ASSPQGPEAF
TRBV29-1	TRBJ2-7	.	SALTSYEQY
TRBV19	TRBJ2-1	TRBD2	ASSLMSIGRLYNEQF
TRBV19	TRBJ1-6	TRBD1	ASSIEGANSPLH
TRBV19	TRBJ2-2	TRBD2	ASTLGRVSTGELF
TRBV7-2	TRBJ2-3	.	ASSLVVRGTDTQY
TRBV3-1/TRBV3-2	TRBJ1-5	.	ASSRDWGQPQH
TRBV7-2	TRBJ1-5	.	ASSLDFLGGKQPQH
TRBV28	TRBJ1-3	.	ASRSPGNTIY
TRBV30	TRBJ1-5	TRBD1	AWSPGGIQPQH
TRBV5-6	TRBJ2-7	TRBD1	ASSLPGTGSGQY